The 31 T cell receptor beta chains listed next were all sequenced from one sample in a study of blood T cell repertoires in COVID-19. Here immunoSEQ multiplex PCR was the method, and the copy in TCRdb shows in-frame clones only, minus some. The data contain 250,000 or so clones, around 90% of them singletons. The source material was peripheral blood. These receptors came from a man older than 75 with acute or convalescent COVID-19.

DNA of the CDR3: TGTGCCAGCAGCTCATCCGGGACTCTCCTCCCCTACAATGAGCAGTTCTTC. Its translation: CASSSSGTLLPYNEQFF. J is TRBJ2-1 and V is TRBV7-2; D possibly corresponds to TRBD2 (6 bases). V was cut by 4 bases and J by 2 bases, with 18 bases left in between. Per the germline V gene, CDR1 is SGHTA and CDR2 is FQGNSA. The CDR3 runs to 17 residues.

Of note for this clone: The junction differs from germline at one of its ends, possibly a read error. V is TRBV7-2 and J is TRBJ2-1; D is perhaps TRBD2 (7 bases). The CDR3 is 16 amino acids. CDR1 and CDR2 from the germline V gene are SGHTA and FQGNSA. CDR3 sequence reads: CASSGGGPSSYNKQFF. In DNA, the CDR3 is TGTGCCAGCAGTGGGGGGGGCCCTAGCTCCTACAATAAGCAGTTCTTC.

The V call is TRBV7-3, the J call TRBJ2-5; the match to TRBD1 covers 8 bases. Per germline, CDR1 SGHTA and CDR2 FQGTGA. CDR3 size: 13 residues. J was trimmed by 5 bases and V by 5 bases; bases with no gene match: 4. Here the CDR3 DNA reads TGTGCCAGCAGCCCAGGGGGCTTCGAGACCCAGTACTTC. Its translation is CASSPGGFETQYF.

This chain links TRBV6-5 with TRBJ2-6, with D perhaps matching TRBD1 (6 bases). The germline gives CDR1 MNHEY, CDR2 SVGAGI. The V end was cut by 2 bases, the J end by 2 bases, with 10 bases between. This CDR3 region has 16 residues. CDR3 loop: CASSYPGQAGANVLTF. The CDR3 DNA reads TGTGCCAGCAGTTACCCGGGACAAGCTGGGGCCAACGTCCTGACTTTC.

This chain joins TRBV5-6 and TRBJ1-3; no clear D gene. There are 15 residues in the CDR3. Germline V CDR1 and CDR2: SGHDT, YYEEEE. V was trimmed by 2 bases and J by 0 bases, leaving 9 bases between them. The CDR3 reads CASSFRLSSGNTIYF. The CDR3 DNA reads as TGTGCCAGCAGCTTCCGCCTCAGCTCTGGAAACACCATATATTTT. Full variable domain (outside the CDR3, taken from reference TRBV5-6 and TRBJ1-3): DAGVTQSPTHLIKTRGQQVTLRCSPKSGHDTVSWYQQALGQGPQFIFQYYEEEERQRGNFPDRFSGHQFPNYSSELNVNALLLGDSALYLCASSFRLSSGNTIYFGEGSWLTVV.

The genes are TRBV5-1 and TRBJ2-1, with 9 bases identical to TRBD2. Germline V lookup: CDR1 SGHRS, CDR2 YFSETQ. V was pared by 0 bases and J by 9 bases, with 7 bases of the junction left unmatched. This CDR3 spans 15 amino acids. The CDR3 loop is CASSLDLAGAGEQFF. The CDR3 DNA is TGCGCCAGCAGCTTGGATTTAGCGGGAGCCGGTGAGCAGTTCTTC.

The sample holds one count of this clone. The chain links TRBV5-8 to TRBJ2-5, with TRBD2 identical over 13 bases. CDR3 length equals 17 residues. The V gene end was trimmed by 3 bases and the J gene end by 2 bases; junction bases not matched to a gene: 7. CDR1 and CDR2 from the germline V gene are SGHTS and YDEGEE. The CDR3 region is CASSSRLAGGGQETQYF. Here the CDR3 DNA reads TGTGCCAGCAGCTCGAGACTAGCGGGAGGAGGTCAAGAGACCCAGTACTTC.

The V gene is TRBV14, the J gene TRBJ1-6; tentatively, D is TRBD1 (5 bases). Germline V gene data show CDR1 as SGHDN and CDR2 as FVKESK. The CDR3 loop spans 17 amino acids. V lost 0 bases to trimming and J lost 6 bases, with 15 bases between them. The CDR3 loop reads CASSQEGEVKGNSPLHF. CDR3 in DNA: TGTGCCAGCAGCCAAGAAGGGGAAGTTAAGGGTAATTCACCCCTCCACTTT.

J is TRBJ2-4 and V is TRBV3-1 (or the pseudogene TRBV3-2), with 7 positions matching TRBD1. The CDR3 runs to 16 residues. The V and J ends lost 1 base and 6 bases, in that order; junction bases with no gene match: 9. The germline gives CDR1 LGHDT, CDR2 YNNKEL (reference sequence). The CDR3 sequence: CASSQGTSRQGNIQYF. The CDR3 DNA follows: TGTGCCAGCAGCCAAGGAACGTCCAGACAGGGAAACATTCAGTACTTC.

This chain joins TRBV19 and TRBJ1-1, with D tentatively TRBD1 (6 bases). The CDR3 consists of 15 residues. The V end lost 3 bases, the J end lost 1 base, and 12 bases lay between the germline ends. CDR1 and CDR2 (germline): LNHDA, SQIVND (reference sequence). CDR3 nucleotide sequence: TGTGCCAGTAGTATCGGGGACACTGGGAACACTGAAGCTTTCTTT. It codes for CASSIGDTGNTEAFF.

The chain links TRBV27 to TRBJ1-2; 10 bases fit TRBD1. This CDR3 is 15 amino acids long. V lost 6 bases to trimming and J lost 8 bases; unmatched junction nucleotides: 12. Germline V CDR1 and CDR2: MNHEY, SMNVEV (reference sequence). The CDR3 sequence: CASRGQGKFTIGYTF. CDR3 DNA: TGTGCCAGCAGGGGACAGGGGAAGTTCACTATCGGCTACACCTTC.

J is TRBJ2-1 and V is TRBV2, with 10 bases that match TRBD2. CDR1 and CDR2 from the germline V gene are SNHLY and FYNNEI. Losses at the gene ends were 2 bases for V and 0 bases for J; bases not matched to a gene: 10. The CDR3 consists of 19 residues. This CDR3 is CASSEWGLAGALSYNEQFF. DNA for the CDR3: TGTGCCAGCAGTGAATGGGGGCTAGCGGGGGCCCTCTCCTACAATGAGCAGTTCTTC.

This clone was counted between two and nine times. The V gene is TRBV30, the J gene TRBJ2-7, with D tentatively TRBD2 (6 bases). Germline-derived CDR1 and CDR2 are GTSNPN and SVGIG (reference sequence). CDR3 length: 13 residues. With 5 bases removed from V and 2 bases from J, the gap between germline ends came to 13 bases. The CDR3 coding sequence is TGTGCCTGGGGGGAGGTTCAGGCCTACGAGCAGTACTTC. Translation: CAWGEVQAYEQYF.

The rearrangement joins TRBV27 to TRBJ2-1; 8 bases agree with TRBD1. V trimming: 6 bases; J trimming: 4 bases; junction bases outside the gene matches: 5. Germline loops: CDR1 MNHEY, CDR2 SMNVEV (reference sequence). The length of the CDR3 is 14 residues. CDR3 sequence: CASRRTGTYNEQFF. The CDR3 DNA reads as TGTGCCAGCAGAAGGACAGGGACATACAATGAGCAGTTCTTC.

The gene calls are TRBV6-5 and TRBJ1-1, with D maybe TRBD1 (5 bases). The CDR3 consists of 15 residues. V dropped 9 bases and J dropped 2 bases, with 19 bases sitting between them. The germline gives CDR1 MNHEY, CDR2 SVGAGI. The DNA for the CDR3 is TGTGCCAGTGGGGAGGGGATATTGAGAAACACTGAAGCTTTCTTT. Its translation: CASGEGILRNTEAFF.

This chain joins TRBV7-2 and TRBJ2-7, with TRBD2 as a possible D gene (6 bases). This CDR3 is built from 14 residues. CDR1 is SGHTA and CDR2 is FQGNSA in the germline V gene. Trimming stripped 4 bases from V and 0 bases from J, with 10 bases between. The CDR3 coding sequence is TGTGCCAGCAGCTCCGGGACTTTCTCCTACGAGCAGTACTTC. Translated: CASSSGTFSYEQYF. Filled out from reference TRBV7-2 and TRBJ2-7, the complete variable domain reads GAGVSQSPSNKVTEKGKDVELRCDPISGHTALYWYRQSLGQGLEFLIYFQGNSAPDKSGLPSDRFSAERTGGSVSTLTIQRTQQEDSAVYLCASSSGTFSYEQYFGPGTRLTVT.

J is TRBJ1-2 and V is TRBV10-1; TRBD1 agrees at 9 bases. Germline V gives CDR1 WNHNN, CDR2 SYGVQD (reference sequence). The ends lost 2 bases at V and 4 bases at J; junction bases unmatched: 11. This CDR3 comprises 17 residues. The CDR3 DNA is TGCGCCAGCAGTGAGCCGGCGGGACAGGGAACCCCCTATGGCTACACCTTC. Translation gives CASSEPAGQGTPYGYTF.

DNA of the CDR3: TGTGCCAGCTCCTCGAGGGGGCACCAAGAGACCCAGTACTTC. Translated: CASSSRGHQETQYF. The chain carries TRBV18 and TRBJ2-5; TRBD1 matches 7 bases. This CDR3 is 14 amino acids long. V lost 6 bases to trimming and J lost 0 bases; unmatched junction nucleotides: 4. The V gene's germline CDR1 is KGHSH and CDR2 LQKENI.

CDR3 in amino acids: CASSPPTRLETQYF. The CDR3 coding sequence is TGTGCCAGCTCACCACCGACTAGGCTGGAGACCCAGTACTTC. The chain uses TRBV18 and TRBJ2-5; weak D call: TRBD2 (6 bases). Trimming took off 0 bases at V and 5 bases at J, with 10 bases between the two ends. Germline assignment: CDR1 KGHSH and CDR2 LQKENI. This CDR3 contains 14 residues.

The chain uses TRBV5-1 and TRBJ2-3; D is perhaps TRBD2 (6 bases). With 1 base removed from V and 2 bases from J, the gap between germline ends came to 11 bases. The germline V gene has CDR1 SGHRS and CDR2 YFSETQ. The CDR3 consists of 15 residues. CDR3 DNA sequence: TGCGCCAGCAGCTTGAGTAGCGGATCCACAGATACGCAGTATTTT. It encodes CASSLSSGSTDTQYF.

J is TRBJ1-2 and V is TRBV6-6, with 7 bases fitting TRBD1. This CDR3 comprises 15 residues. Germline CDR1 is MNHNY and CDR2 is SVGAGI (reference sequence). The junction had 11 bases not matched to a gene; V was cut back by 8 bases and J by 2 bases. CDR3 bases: TGTGCCAGCGAATCCATGACAGGGCTAAACTATGGCTACACCTTC. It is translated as CASESMTGLNYGYTF.

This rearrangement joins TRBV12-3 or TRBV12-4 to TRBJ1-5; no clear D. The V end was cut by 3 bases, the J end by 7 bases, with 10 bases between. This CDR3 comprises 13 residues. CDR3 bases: TGTGCCAGCAGTTTCGGGAGGGCCCAGCCCCAGCATTTT. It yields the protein CASSFGRAQPQHF.

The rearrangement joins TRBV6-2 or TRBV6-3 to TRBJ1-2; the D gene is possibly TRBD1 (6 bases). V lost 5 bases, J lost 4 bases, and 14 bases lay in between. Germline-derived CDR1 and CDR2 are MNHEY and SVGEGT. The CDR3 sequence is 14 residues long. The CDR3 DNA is TGTGCCAGCAGTCGGACAGCCGAACCCTATGGCTACACCTTC. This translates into CASSRTAEPYGYTF.

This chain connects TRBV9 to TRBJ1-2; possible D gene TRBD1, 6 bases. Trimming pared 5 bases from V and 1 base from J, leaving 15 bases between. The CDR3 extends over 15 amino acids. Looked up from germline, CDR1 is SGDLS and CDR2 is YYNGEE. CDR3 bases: TGTGCCAGCAGTGTCGAGATACAGGGTAACTATGGCTACACCTTC. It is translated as CASSVEIQGNYGYTF.

CDR3 DNA: TGCGCCAGCAGCTCACTCGTTGAGGGGGCTGGTGAGCAGTACTTC. Amino acids: CASSSLVEGAGEQYF. This sequence joins TRBV5-1 and TRBJ2-7, with 7 bases identical to TRBD1. The V segment lost 3 bases and the J segment 7 bases; nucleotides outside the gene matches: 13. Germline CDR1 SGHRS, CDR2 YFSETQ. The CDR3 runs 15 residues.

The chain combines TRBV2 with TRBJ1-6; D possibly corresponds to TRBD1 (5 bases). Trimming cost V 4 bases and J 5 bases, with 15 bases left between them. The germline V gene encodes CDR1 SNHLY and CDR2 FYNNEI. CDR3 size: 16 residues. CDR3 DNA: TGTGCCAGCAGTGCTACGGGCCGGGGGAATAATTCACCCCTCCACTTT. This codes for CASSATGRGNNSPLHF.

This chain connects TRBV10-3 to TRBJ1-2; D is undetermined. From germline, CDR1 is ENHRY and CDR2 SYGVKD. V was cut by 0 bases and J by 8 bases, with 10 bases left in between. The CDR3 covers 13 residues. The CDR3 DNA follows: TGTGCCATCAGTGAGTCGTCAGTGTACGGCTACACCTTC. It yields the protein CAISESSVYGYTF.

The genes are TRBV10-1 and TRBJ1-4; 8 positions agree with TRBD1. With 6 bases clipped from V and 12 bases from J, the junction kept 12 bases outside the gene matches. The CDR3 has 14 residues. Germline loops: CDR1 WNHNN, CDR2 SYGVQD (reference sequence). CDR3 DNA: TGCGCCAGCAGGGCAGGGGGCCGTGTTTCTGAACTGTTTTTT. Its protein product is CASRAGGRVSELFF.

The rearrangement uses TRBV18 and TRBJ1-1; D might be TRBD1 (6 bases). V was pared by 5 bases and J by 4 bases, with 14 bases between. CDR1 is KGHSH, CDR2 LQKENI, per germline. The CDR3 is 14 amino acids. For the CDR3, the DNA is TGTGCCAGCTCAGAAGTGACAGGTCCCACTGAAGCTTTCTTT. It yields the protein CASSEVTGPTEAFF. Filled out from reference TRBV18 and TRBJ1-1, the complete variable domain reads NAGVMQNPRHLVRRRGQEARLRCSPMKGHSHVYWYRQLPEEGLKFMVYLQKENIIDESGMPKERFSAEFPKEGPSILRIQQVVRGDSAAYFCASSEVTGPTEAFFGQGTRLTVV.

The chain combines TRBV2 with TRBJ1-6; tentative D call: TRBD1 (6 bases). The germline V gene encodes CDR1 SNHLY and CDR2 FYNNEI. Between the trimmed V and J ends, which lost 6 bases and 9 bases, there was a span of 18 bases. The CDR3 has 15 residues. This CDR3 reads CASRGHHDEGSPLHF. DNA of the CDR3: TGTGCCAGCAGGGGACATCACGATGAAGGTTCACCCCTCCACTTT.

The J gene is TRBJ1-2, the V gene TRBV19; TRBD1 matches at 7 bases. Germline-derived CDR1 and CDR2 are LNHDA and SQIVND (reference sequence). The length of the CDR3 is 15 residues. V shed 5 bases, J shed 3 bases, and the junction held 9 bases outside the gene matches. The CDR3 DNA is TGTGCCAGTAGTGATAGGGGGCAGGGGGACTATGGCTACACCTTC. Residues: CASSDRGQGDYGYTF.